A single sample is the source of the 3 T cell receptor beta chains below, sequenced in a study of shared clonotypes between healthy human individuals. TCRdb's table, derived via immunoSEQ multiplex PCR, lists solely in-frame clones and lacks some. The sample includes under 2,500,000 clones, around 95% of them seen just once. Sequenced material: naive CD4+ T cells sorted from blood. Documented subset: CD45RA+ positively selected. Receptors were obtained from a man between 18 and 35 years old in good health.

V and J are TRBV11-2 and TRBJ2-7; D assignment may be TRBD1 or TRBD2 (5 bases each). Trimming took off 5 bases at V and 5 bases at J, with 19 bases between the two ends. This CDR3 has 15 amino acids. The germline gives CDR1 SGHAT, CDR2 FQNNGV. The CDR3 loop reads CASSPHGAKSNEQYF. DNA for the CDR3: TGTGCCAGCAGCCCCCACGGGGCGAAATCGAACGAGCAGTACTTC.

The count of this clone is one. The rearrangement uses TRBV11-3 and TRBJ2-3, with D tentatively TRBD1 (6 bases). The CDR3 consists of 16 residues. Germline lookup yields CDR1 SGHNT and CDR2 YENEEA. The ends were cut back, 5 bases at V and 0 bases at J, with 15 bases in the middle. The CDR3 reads CASSQAGTTSTDTQYF. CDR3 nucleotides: TGTGCCAGCAGCCAGGCCGGGACAACAAGCACAGATACGCAGTATTTT.

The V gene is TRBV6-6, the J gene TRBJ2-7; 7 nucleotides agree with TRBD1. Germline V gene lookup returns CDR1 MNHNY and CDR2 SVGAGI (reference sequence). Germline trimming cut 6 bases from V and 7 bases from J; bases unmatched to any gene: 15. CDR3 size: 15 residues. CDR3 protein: CASSPRTGTRGEQYF. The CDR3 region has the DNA TGTGCCAGCAGCCCCCGGACAGGTACACGTGGAGAGCAGTACTTC.